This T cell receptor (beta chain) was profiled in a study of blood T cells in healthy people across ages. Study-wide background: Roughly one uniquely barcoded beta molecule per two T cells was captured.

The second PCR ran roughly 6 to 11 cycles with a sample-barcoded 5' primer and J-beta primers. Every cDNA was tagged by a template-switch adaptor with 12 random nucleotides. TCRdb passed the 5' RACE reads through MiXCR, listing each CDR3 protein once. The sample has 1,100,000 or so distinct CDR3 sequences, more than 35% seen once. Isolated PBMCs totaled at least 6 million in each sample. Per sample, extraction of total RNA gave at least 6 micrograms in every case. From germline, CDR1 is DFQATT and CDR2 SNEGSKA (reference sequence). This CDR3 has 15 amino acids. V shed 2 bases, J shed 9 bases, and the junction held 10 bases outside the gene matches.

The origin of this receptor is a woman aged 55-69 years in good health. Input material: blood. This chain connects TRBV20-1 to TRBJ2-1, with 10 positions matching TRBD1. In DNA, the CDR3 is TGCAGTGCTAGAACCCGGGACAGGGGAAGGGGTGAGCAGTTCTTC. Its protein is CSARTRDRGRGEQFF.